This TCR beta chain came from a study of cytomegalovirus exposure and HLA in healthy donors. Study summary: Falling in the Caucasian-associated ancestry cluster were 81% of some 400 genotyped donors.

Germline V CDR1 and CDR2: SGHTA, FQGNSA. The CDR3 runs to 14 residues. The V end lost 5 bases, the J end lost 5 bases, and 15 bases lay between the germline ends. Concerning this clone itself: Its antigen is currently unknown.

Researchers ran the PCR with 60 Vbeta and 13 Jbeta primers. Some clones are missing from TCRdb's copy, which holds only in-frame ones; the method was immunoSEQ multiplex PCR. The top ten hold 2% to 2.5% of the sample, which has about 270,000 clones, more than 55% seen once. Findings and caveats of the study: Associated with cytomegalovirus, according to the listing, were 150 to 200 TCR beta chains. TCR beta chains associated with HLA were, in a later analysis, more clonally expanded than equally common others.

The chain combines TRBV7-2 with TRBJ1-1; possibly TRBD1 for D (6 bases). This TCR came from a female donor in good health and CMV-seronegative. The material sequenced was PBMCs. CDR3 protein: CASSPIGTNTEAFF. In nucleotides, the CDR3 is TGTGCCAGCAGCCCAATTGGGACAAATACTGAAGCTTTCTTT.